The next 4 T cell receptor beta chains were all read from a single sample in a study of T cell repertoires and HLA-DP antigens. These receptors have no known antigen. Method: immunoSEQ multiplex PCR; TCRdb's copy keeps in-frame clones and lacks some. The sample shows some 110,000 clones, around 93% of them seen only once. Source material: CD4+ T cells from PBMCs. The receptor set was obtained from a woman aged 18-29 years in good health and CMV-seronegative.

In the case of this clone: The sample holds other DNA sequences that translate to the same CDR3. The chain recombines TRBV28 with TRBJ2-7; D gene uncertain. V was trimmed by 8 bases and J by 4 bases, leaving 12 bases between them. Germline V gene lookup returns CDR1 MDHEN and CDR2 SYDVKM. CDR3 size: 12 residues. CDR3 DNA sequence: TGTGCCAGCGGTGGCGGAATTTACGAGCAGTACTTC. Translating it yields CASGGGIYEQYF.

This clone was recorded only once. V and J are TRBV19 and TRBJ2-3; D might be TRBD1 (7 bases). V lost 3 bases to trimming and J lost 4 bases, with 14 bases between them. The CDR3 consists of 15 residues. Germline V lookup: CDR1 LNHDA, CDR2 SQIVND (reference sequence). CDR3 region: CASSIRRGRSDTQYF. As DNA, the CDR3 is TGTGCCAGTAGTATTAGGAGGGGGCGGTCAGATACGCAGTATTTT.

The V gene is TRBV10-3, the J gene TRBJ2-7; 14 nucleotides match TRBD2. The CDR3 has 16 amino acids. V shed 2 bases, J shed 5 bases, and the junction held 5 bases outside the gene matches. Germline CDR1 and CDR2: ENHRY and SYGVKD. CDR3 bases: TGTGCCATCAGTGAGGGACTAGCGGGAGGTTCCCACGAGCAGTACTTC. Translating it yields CAISEGLAGGSHEQYF.

The chain combines TRBV19 with TRBJ1-2; a possible D gene is TRBD1 (5 bases). The CDR3 loop spans 14 amino acids. V lost 9 bases, J lost 7 bases, and 21 bases lay in between. Germline lookup yields CDR1 LNHDA and CDR2 SQIVND (reference sequence). The CDR3 bases are TGTGCCAGCGGATCTTGGGCTTTGAGGGGTGGCTACACCTTC. Encoded protein: CASGSWALRGGYTF.